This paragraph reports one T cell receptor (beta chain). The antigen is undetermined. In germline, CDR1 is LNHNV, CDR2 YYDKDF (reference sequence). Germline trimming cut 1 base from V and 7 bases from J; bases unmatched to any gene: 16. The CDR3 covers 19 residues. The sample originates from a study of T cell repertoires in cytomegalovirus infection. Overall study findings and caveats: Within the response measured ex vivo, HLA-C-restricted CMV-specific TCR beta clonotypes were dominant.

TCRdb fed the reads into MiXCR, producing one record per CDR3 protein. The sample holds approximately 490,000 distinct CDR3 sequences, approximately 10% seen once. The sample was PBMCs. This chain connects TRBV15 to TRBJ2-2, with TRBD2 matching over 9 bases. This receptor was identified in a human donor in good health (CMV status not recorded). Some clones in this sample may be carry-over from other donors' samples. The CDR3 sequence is CATSRATAGGPLYGGELFF. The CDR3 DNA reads TGTGCCACCAGCAGAGCTACAGCGGGGGGCCCCCTTTACGGCGGGGAGCTGTTTTTT.